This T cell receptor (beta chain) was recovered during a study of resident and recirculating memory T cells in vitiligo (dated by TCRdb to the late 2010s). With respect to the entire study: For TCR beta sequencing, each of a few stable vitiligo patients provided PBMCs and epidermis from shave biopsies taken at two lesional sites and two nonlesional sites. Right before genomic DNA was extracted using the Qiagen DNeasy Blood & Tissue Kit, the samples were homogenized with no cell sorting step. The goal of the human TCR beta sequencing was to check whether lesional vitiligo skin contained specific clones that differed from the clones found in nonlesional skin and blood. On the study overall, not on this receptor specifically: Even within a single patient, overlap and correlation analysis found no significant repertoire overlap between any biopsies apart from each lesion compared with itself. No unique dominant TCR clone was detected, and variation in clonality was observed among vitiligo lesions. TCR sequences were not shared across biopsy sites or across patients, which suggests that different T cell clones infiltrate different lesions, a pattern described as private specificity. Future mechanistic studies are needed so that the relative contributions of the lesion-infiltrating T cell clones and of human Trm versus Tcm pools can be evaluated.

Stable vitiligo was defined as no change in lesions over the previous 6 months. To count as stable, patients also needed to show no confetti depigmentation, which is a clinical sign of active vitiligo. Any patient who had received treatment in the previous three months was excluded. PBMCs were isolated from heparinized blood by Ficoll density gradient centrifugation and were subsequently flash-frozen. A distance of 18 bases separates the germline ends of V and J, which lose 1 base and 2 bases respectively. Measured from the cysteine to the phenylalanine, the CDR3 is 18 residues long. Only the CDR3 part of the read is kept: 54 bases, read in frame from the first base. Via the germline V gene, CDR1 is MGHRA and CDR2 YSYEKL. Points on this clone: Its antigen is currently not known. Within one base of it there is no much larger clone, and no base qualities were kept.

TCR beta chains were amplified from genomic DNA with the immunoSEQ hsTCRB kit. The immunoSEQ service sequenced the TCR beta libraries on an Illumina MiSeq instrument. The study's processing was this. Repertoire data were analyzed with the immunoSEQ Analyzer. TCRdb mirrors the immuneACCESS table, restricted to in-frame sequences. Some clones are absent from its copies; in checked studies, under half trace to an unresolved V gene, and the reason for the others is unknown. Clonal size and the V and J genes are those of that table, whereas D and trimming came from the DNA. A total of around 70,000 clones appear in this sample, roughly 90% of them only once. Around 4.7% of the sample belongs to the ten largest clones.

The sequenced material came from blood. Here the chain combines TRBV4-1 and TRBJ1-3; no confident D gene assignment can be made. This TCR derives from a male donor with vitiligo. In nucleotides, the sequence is TGCGCCAGCAGCCAAGTCCGAATAATTAGGGAGGCTGGAAACACCATATATTTT. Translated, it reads CASSQVRIIREAGNTIYF.